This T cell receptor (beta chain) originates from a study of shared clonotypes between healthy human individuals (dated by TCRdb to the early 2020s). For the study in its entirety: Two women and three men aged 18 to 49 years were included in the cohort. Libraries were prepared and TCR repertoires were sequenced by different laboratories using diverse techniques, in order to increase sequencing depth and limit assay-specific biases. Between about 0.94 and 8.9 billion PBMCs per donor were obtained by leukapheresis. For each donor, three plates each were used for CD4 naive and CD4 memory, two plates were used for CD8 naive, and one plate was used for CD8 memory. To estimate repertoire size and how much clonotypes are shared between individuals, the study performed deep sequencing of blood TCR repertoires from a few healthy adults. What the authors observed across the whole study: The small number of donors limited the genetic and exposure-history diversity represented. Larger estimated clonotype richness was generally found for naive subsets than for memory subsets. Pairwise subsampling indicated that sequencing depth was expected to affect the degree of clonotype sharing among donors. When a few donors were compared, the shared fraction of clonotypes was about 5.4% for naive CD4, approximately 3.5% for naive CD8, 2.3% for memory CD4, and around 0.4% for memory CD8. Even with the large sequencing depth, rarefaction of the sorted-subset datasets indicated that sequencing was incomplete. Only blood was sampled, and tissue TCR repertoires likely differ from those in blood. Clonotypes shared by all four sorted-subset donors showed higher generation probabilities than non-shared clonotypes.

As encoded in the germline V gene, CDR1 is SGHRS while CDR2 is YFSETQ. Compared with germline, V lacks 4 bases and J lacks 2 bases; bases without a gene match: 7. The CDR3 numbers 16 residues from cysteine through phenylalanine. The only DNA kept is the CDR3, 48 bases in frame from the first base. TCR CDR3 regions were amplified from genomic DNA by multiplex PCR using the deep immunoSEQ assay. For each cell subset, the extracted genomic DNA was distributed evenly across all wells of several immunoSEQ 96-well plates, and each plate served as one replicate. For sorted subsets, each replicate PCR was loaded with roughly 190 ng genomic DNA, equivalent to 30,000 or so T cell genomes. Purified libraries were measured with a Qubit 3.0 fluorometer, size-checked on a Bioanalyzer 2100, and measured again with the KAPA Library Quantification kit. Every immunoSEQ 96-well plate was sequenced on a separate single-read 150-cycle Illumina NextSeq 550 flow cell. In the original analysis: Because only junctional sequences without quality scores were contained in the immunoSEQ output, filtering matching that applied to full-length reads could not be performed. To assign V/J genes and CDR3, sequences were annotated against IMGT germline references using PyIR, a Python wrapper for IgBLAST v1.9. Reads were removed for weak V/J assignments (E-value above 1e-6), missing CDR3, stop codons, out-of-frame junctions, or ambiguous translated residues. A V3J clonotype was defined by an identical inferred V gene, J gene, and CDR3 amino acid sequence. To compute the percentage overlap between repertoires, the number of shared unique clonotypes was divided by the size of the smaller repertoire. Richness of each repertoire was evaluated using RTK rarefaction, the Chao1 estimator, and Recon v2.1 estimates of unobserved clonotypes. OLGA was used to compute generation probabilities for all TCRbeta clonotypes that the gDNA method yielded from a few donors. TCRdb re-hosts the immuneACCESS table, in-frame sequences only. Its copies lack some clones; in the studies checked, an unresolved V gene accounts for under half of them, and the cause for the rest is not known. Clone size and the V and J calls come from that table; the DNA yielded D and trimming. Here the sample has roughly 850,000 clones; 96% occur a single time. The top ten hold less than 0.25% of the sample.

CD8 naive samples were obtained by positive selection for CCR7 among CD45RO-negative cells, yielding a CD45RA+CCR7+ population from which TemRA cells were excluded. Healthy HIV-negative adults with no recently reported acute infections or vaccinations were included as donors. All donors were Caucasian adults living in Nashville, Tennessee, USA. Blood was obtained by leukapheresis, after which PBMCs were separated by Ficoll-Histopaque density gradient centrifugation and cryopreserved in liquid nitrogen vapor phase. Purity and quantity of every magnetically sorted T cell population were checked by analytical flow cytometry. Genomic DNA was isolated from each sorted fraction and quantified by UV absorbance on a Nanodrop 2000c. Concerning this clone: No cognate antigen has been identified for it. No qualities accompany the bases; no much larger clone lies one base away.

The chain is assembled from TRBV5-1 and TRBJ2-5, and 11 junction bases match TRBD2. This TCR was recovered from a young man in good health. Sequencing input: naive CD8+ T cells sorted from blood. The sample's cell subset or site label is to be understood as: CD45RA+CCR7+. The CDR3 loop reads CASSIPGLADQETQYF. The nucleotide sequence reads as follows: TGCGCCAGCAGCATCCCGGGACTAGCGGATCAAGAGACCCAGTACTTC.